These 17 T cell receptor beta chains were sequenced from one sample in a study of T-cell memory formation after mild COVID-19. TCRdb re-analysed the 5' RACE reads in MiXCR, keeping a single row per CDR3 protein. The sample has roughly 70,000 distinct CDR3 sequences, over 15% seen once. Material: PBMCs or a T cell subset sorted from them (not recorded which). These receptors came from an adult woman who had mild COVID-19 (a few samples of this study predate the infection). Cell type and time point are not known.

This clonotype was seen a handful of times. The chain employs TRBV6-6 and TRBJ2-1, with 8 bases lining up with TRBD2. The CDR3 covers 13 residues. Germline V gene data show CDR1 as MNHNY and CDR2 as SVGAGI (reference sequence). Trimming took 6 bases from V and 8 from J; bases not matched to a gene: 6. CDR3 bases: TGTGCCAGCAGACGGGGGGGCCTTTATGAGCAGTTCTTC. Translation: CASRRGGLYEQFF.

The CDR3 loop is CATRDGQGTAVTF. In DNA, the CDR3 is TGTGCCACCAGGGATGGACAGGGGACCGCGGTCACCTTC. J is TRBJ1-2 and V is TRBV24-1; 9 nucleotides agree with TRBD1. Germline trimming cut 7 bases from V and 13 bases from J; bases unmatched to any gene: 12. Germline-derived CDR1 and CDR2 are KGHDR and SFDVKD. The CDR3 is 13 amino acids.

This clonotype was observed a handful of times. The CDR3 protein is CASSLSGDEQYF. Written as DNA, the CDR3 is TGTGCCAGCAGTCTTAGCGGGGACGAGCAGTACTTC. The rearrangement joins TRBV6-6 to TRBJ2-7; TRBD2 agrees at 8 bases. CDR1 is MNHNY, CDR2 SVGAGI, per germline (reference sequence). The J segment lost 5 bases and the V segment lost 5 bases, leaving 2 bases of the junction unmatched. CDR3 size: 12 residues.

The chain has TRBV12-3 or TRBV12-4 and TRBJ2-5; D possibly corresponds to TRBD1 (6 bases). The V and J ends lost 4 bases and 5 bases respectively, with 20 bases between them. The CDR3 covers 16 residues. The chain's CDR3 is CASSSPGGRTGETQYF. CDR3 nucleotides: TGTGCCAGCAGTTCTCCTGGGGGCCGGACTGGGGAGACCCAGTACTTC.

A few counts support this clonotype. This chain links TRBV12-3 or TRBV12-4 with TRBJ2-3; possible D gene TRBD2, 6 bases. V was cut by 6 bases and J by 0 bases, with 13 bases left in between. The CDR3 sequence is 15 residues long. The CDR3 nucleotides read TGTGCCAGCAGCCCGCGGGACCACAGCACAGATACGCAGTATTTT. Residues: CASSPRDHSTDTQYF.

This clonotype turned up a few times. This chain joins TRBV19 and TRBJ1-2, with D maybe TRBD1 (6 bases). This CDR3 contains 13 residues. The V end was cut by 6 bases, the J end by 4 bases, with 12 bases between. Germline V lookup: CDR1 LNHDA, CDR2 SQIVND (reference sequence). The CDR3 loop is CASRGGGSYGYTF. As DNA, the CDR3 is TGTGCCAGTAGGGGAGGGGGTAGCTATGGCTACACCTTC.

This clonotype was seen a handful of times. The CDR3 loop reads CASSDSYSGNSPSTDTQYF. The CDR3 coding sequence is TGTGCCAGCAGTGACTCATACAGCGGGAATAGCCCTAGCACAGATACGCAGTATTTT. The gene calls are TRBV6-4 and TRBJ2-3; TRBD2 agrees at 7 bases. Trimming removed 0 bases from V and 0 bases from J; junction bases left unmatched: 12. The CDR3 loop spans 19 amino acids. The germline V gene encodes CDR1 MRHNA and CDR2 SNTAGT.

This clonotype was observed a few times. The V and J genes are TRBV24-1 and TRBJ2-3, with 9 bases lining up with TRBD2. Trimming removed 5 bases from V and 5 bases from J; junction bases left unmatched: 7. The CDR3 totals 15 residues. The germline V gene encodes CDR1 KGHDR and CDR2 SFDVKD. As DNA, the CDR3 is TGTGCCACCAGTGCATTAGCGGGGGAGGGAGATACGCAGTATTTT. Encoded protein: CATSALAGEGDTQYF.

The genes are TRBV7-8 and TRBJ2-1; 8 bases match TRBD1. Germline-derived CDR1 and CDR2 are SGHVS and FQNEAQ. The CDR3 has 13 amino acids. With V trimmed by 5 bases and J by 8 bases, 5 bases remained unmatched. CDR3 nucleotides: TGTGCCAGCAGCCGACCAGGGGGCGATGAGCAGTTCTTC. It specifies CASSRPGGDEQFF.

This clonotype was counted many times. The J gene is TRBJ1-1, the V gene TRBV27; TRBD1 agrees at 9 bases. The CDR3 covers 15 residues. Looked up from germline, CDR1 is MNHEY and CDR2 is SMNVEV (reference sequence). The junction had 8 bases not matched to a gene; V was cut back by 4 bases and J by 5 bases. CDR3 sequence: CASSSPRTGETEAFF. CDR3 DNA sequence: TGTGCCAGCAGTTCCCCCCGGACAGGGGAAACTGAAGCTTTCTTT.

This clonotype turned up a few times. The V and J genes are TRBV9 and TRBJ2-7; D is perhaps TRBD2 (6 bases). Trimming removed 4 bases at V and 6 bases at J, with 14 bases between. Germline V CDR1 and CDR2: SGDLS, YYNGEE. The CDR3 length is 13 residues. The CDR3 region is CASSTGTLGEQYF. In DNA, the CDR3 is TGTGCCAGCAGCACCGGGACTCTGGGCGAGCAGTACTTC.

This clonotype ranks as medium-sized. The rearrangement joins TRBV4-1 to TRBJ2-7; D unresolved. CDR1 MGHRA and CDR2 YSYEKL come from the germline V gene. The length of the CDR3 is 15 residues. The V gene lost 0 bases and the J gene lost 4 bases, with 13 bases spanning the gap. CDR3 amino acids: CASSQEAAPGYEQYF. The CDR3 region has the DNA TGCGCCAGCAGCCAAGAGGCCGCACCGGGTTACGAGCAGTACTTC.

This clonotype was seen only a few times. The chain employs TRBV4-3 and TRBJ2-7; D not certain. The CDR3 has 13 residues. V was trimmed by 0 bases and J by 2 bases, leaving 5 bases between them. Germline values: CDR1 LGHNA, CDR2 YSLEER. The CDR3 loop reads CASSQDTTYEQYF. The CDR3 DNA sequence: TGCGCCAGCAGCCAAGACACTACCTACGAGCAGTACTTC.

This clonotype occurred a few times. The J gene is TRBJ1-2, the V gene TRBV15; perhaps TRBD1 as D (5 bases). Germline V gene lookup returns CDR1 LNHNV and CDR2 YYDKDF (reference sequence). The CDR3 consists of 15 residues. The V end lost 2 bases, the J end lost 0 bases, and 10 bases lay between the germline ends. The CDR3 region is CATSRWDGANYGYTF. The CDR3 DNA sequence: TGTGCCACCAGCAGATGGGACGGAGCTAACTATGGCTACACCTTC.

In this sample, this clonotype turned up a few times. The V and J genes are TRBV7-9 and TRBJ1-1; weak D call: TRBD1 (5 bases). Germline V gene data show CDR1 as SEHNR and CDR2 as FQNEAQ (reference sequence). Trimming took 8 bases from V and 3 from J, leaving 13 bases between them. The CDR3 loop spans 13 amino acids. CDR3 protein: CASESGRDTEAFF. CDR3 nucleotides: TGTGCCAGCGAGTCGGGGCGGGACACTGAAGCTTTCTTT. Variable domain in full (rest from reference TRBV7-9 and TRBJ1-1): DTGVSQNPRHKITKRGQNVTFRCDPISEHNRLYWYRQTLGQGPEFLTYFQNEAQLEKSRLLSDRFSAERPKGSFSTLEIQRTEQGDSAMYLCASESGRDTEAFFGQGTRLTVV.

The chain is built from TRBV6-1 and TRBJ1-4; D gene unclear. This CDR3 spans 11 amino acids. V was cut by 7 bases and J by 9 bases, with 9 bases left in between. The germline gives CDR1 MNHNS, CDR2 SASEGT. The CDR3 region is CASTGGQKLFF. In DNA, the CDR3 is TGTGCCAGCACGGGTGGACAAAAACTGTTTTTT.

This clonotype has a handful of counts. The chain links TRBV7-6 to TRBJ2-7; TRBD1 matches 8 bases. The CDR3 has 17 residues. The V gene's germline CDR1 is SGHVS and CDR2 FNYEAQ. V shed 2 bases, J shed 4 bases, and the junction held 13 bases outside the gene matches. As DNA, the CDR3 is TGTGCCAGCAGCTTAACTGGACAGGGACCATTTGAGTACGAGCAGTACTTC. Protein product: CASSLTGQGPFEYEQYF.